A single sample is the source of the 26 T cell receptor beta chains below, sequenced in a study of T cell changes during pregnancy in multiple sclerosis (dated by TCRdb to between 2018 and 2020). Libraries were prepared through the immunoSEQ multiplex PCR assay. This immuneACCESS table, as held by TCRdb, lists in-frame sequences with V and J called but not all clones. Of the missing ones, under half trace to an unresolved V gene in checked studies; the others have no known cause. The sample profile shows about 61,000 clones; 80% to 90% of them were found once. The top ten hold 0.7% to 0.9% of the sample. Sequences were derived from peripheral blood, sampled in the first trimester of pregnancy. All receptors come from a female donor in good health, enrolled as a control in a pregnancy study.

A single count supports this clone. The chain recombines TRBV6-5 with TRBJ2-7; 9 positions match TRBD1. The CDR3 sequence is 15 residues long. The V gene end was trimmed by 6 bases and the J gene end by 3 bases; junction bases not matched to a gene: 9. In germline, CDR1 is MNHEY, CDR2 SVGAGI. This CDR3 is CASSLGQGPLYEQYF. The DNA of the CDR3 is TGTGCCAGCAGCTTAGGACAGGGGCCTCTCTACGAGCAGTACTTC.

The chain links TRBV19 to TRBJ2-7; possible D gene TRBD1, 6 bases. The CDR3 extends over 15 amino acids. Trimming stripped 5 bases from V and 2 bases from J, with 16 bases between. Germline V gene data show CDR1 as LNHDA and CDR2 as SQIVND (reference sequence). The CDR3 sequence: CASSVVRDITYEQYF. The DNA for the CDR3 is TGTGCCAGTAGTGTCGTCCGGGACATCACCTACGAGCAGTACTTC.

The V gene is TRBV4-3, the J gene TRBJ1-4; the D gene is possibly TRBD1 (5 bases). V lost 0 bases and J lost 6, with 14 bases in between. CDR1 and CDR2 (germline): LGHNA, YSLEER. The CDR3 is made up of 16 amino acids. CDR3 bases: TGCGCCAGCAGCCAAGACTCCGGGGGGATCTATGAAAAACTGTTTTTT. Protein sequence: CASSQDSGGIYEKLFF.

The chain combines TRBV4-3 with TRBJ1-4; 7 nucleotides line up with TRBD1. This CDR3 is built from 13 residues. Per germline, CDR1 LGHNA and CDR2 YSLEER. The V gene end was trimmed by 4 bases and the J gene end by 7 bases; junction bases not matched to a gene: 3. The CDR3: CASSRGTAEKLFF. CDR3 DNA: TGCGCCAGCAGCCGCGGGACAGCTGAAAAACTGTTTTTT.

The V and J genes are TRBV9 and TRBJ1-6; 7 bases are a match to TRBD1. Trimming removed 0 bases from V and 9 bases from J; junction bases left unmatched: 0. Germline loops: CDR1 SGDLS, CDR2 YYNGEE. The CDR3 has 13 amino acids. The CDR3 reads CASSVEGASPLHF. For the CDR3, the DNA is TGTGCCAGCAGCGTAGAGGGGGCTTCACCCCTCCACTTT. The variable domain in full, completed from reference TRBV9 and TRBJ1-6, reads DSGVTQTPKHLITATGQRVTLRCSPRSGDLSVYWYQQSLDQGLQFLIQYYNGEERAKGNILERFSAQQFPDLHSELNLSSLELGDSALYFCASSVEGASPLHFGNGTRLTVT.

The chain is built from TRBV6-5 and TRBJ2-1; no reliable D call. Trimming left V 6 bases short and J 6 bases short, with 6 bases between. Germline V CDR1 and CDR2: MNHEY, SVGAGI. This CDR3 contains 11 residues. CDR3 sequence (DNA): TGTGCCAGCAGGCGAGCCAATGAGCAGTTCTTC. It specifies CASRRANEQFF.

The rearrangement links TRBV9 to TRBJ2-3, with D possibly TRBD2 on 6 matching bases. The germline gives CDR1 SGDLS, CDR2 YYNGEE. With 7 bases removed from V and 3 bases from J, the gap between germline ends came to 12 bases. The CDR3 is 13 amino acids. CDR3 sequence (DNA): TGTGCCAGCCAAACCCGGGGGACAGATACGCAGTATTTT. This sequence encodes CASQTRGTDTQYF.

This clone was counted a single time. The rearrangement joins TRBV6-1 to TRBJ2-5, with D possibly matching TRBD2 (6 bases). The CDR3 sequence is 13 residues long. Germline-derived CDR1 and CDR2 are MNHNS and SASEGT. Trimming stripped 3 bases from V and 4 bases from J, with 9 bases between. DNA of the CDR3: TGTGCCAGCAGTGAGCGGGGTGGAGAGACCCAGTACTTC. Residues: CASSERGGETQYF.

CDR3 nucleotides: TGCGCCAGCAGCTTGGCAGGTACGGAGGATGGCTACACCTTC. Protein sequence: CASSLAGTEDGYTF. The V and J genes are TRBV5-1 and TRBJ1-2; unclear D gene. Germline V CDR1 and CDR2: SGHRS, YFSETQ. Trimming removed 0 bases from V and 6 bases from J, with 12 bases in between. The CDR3 runs 14 residues.

This chain connects TRBV5-4 to TRBJ1-2; D is ambiguous. The germline CDR1 and CDR2 sequences are SGHNT and YYREEE (reference sequence). The CDR3 length is 14 residues. V lost 0 bases to trimming and J lost 4 bases, with 10 bases between them. In DNA, the CDR3 is TGTGCCAGCAGCTTGGAGGGAGATCTCTATGGCTACACCTTC. Translated, it gives CASSLEGDLYGYTF.

In this sample, this clone turned up a few times. V is TRBV30 and J is TRBJ1-1; D gene ambiguous. The CDR3 length is 15 residues. Germline assignment: CDR1 GTSNPN and CDR2 SVGIG (reference sequence). V lost 4 bases, J lost 0 bases, and 15 bases lay in between. The CDR3 here is CAWIHLSFMNTEAFF. The CDR3 bases are TGTGCCTGGATCCACTTGTCCTTCATGAACACTGAAGCTTTCTTT.

J is TRBJ2-1 and V is TRBV27, with D perhaps TRBD2 (5 bases). V shed 3 bases and J shed 6 bases, with 6 bases lying between them. This CDR3 has 12 residues. Germline assignment: CDR1 MNHEY and CDR2 SMNVEV (reference sequence). In DNA, the CDR3 is TGTGCCAGCAGTTTCAGCGGCAATGAGCAGTTCTTC. Protein product: CASSFSGNEQFF.

The genes are TRBV7-9 and TRBJ2-7; 7 bases line up with TRBD2. The germline gives CDR1 SEHNR, CDR2 FQNEAQ (reference sequence). Losses at the gene ends were 4 bases for V and 3 bases for J; bases not matched to a gene: 9. The CDR3 extends over 15 amino acids. Here the CDR3 reads CASSSLAVPHYEQYF. CDR3 DNA sequence: TGTGCCAGCAGCTCGCTAGCGGTGCCACACTACGAGCAGTACTTC.

This sequence joins TRBV18 and TRBJ2-7; D unresolved. Germline CDR1 reads KGHSH; CDR2 reads LQKENI. This CDR3 region has 13 residues. Trimming took 3 bases from V and 1 from J, leaving 7 bases between them. The CDR3 region is CASSPLQSYEQYF. CDR3 bases: TGTGCCAGCTCACCTCTGCAGTCCTACGAGCAGTACTTC.

V usage is TRBV18 and J usage is TRBJ1-6; D unclear. The ends were cut back, 3 bases at V and 7 bases at J, with 4 bases in the middle. The CDR3 runs 12 residues. Germline CDR1 reads KGHSH; CDR2 reads LQKENI. The CDR3 sequence: CASSPGNSPLHF. CDR3 DNA sequence: TGTGCCAGCTCACCGGGCAATTCACCCCTCCACTTT. Combining the CDR3 with reference TRBV18 and TRBJ1-6 gives the whole variable domain NAGVMQNPRHLVRRRGQEARLRCSPMKGHSHVYWYRQLPEEGLKFMVYLQKENIIDESGMPKERFSAEFPKEGPSILRIQQVVRGDSAAYFCASSPGNSPLHFGNGTRLTVT.

The CDR3 loop reads CASSLSLIRGENIQYF. DNA of the CDR3: TGTGCCAGCAGCTTAAGTCTTATCAGGGGGGAAAACATTCAGTACTTC. This sequence joins TRBV7-2 and TRBJ2-4; tentative D call: TRBD1 (7 bases). Looked up from germline, CDR1 is SGHTA and CDR2 is FQGNSA. This CDR3 region has 16 residues. V lost 2 bases and J lost 5, with 16 bases in between.

V is TRBV9 and J is TRBJ2-7; 10 bases line up with TRBD1. From germline, CDR1 is SGDLS and CDR2 YYNGEE. This CDR3 spans 15 amino acids. Trimming took 4 bases from V and 2 from J; bases not matched to a gene: 6. The CDR3 protein is CASSPRTGGPYEQYF. The CDR3 DNA reads TGTGCCAGCAGCCCCCGGACAGGGGGGCCCTACGAGCAGTACTTC. Variable domain in full (rest from reference TRBV9 and TRBJ2-7): DSGVTQTPKHLITATGQRVTLRCSPRSGDLSVYWYQQSLDQGLQFLIQYYNGEERAKGNILERFSAQQFPDLHSELNLSSLELGDSALYFCASSPRTGGPYEQYFGPGTRLTVT.

This chain joins TRBV4-3 and TRBJ2-2; tentatively, D is TRBD2 (5 bases). The germline CDR1 and CDR2 sequences are LGHNA and YSLEER. Between the trimmed V and J ends, which lost 0 bases and 6 bases, there was a span of 14 bases. This CDR3 has 16 amino acids. CDR3 sequence reads: CASSQDYPNGAGELFF. Here the CDR3 DNA reads TGCGCCAGCAGCCAAGATTATCCTAACGGGGCCGGGGAGCTGTTTTTT.

J is TRBJ2-5 and V is TRBV10-3, with TRBD2 matching 8 bases. The CDR3 is 15 amino acids. Germline V gene sequence: CDR1 ENHRY, CDR2 SYGVKD. V was clipped by 3 bases and J by 2 bases; unmatched bases: 5. In DNA, the CDR3 is TGTGCCATCAGTGACGCGGGGGGAACTCAAGAGACCCAGTACTTC. This codes for CAISDAGGTQETQYF.

This clone was picked up one time. The rearrangement joins TRBV6-6 to TRBJ2-5; D remains unclear. V shed 2 bases and J shed 5 bases, with 3 bases lying between them. The germline V gene encodes CDR1 MNHNY and CDR2 SVGAGI (reference sequence). The CDR3 is made up of 11 amino acids. The CDR3 DNA is TGTGCCAGCAGTTACGCGGAGACCCAGTACTTC. It codes for CASSYAETQYF.

The rearrangement links TRBV7-2 to TRBJ1-6; D is ambiguous. CDR1 is SGHTA and CDR2 is FQGNSA in the germline V gene. This CDR3 contains 13 residues. The V gene lost 5 bases and the J gene lost 14 bases, with 16 bases spanning the gap. CDR3 sequence: CASSPGEGRALHF. The CDR3 bases are TGTGCCAGCAGCCCCGGTGAAGGCCGGGCCCTCCACTTT.

This clone was detected only once. The V gene is TRBV14, the J gene TRBJ2-7, with a possible D match to TRBD2 (5 bases). This CDR3 spans 13 amino acids. From germline, CDR1 is SGHDN and CDR2 FVKESK. V was shortened by 3 bases and J by 1 base, with 7 bases between the two germline ends. CDR3 loop: CASSHRGSYEQYF. CDR3 DNA sequence: TGTGCCAGCAGCCATCGGGGTTCCTACGAGCAGTACTTC.

This chain links TRBV5-1 with TRBJ2-7; 10 nucleotides align to TRBD2. The V segment lost 4 bases and the J segment 2 bases; nucleotides outside the gene matches: 6. This CDR3 is 15 amino acids long. CDR1 is SGHRS, CDR2 YFSETQ, per germline. The CDR3, as DNA: TGCGCCAGCAGCCCTGTAGCGGGGGGTACCTACGAGCAGTACTTC. Protein sequence: CASSPVAGGTYEQYF.

This sequence joins TRBV30 and TRBJ1-2; TRBD1 aligns across 7 bases. With 0 bases clipped from V and 9 bases from J, the junction kept 7 bases outside the gene matches. From germline, CDR1 is GTSNPN and CDR2 SVGIG (reference sequence). The CDR3 has 13 residues. The CDR3 loop reads CAWSVRQGESYTF. The CDR3 DNA reads as TGTGCCTGGAGTGTACGCCAGGGGGAAAGCTACACCTTC.

The genes are TRBV18 and TRBJ2-5; TRBD1 is a possible D gene (6 bases). V was cut by 2 bases and J by 4 bases, with 14 bases left in between. CDR1 is KGHSH and CDR2 is LQKENI in the germline V gene. This CDR3 is built from 15 residues. CDR3 DNA sequence: TGTGCCAGCTCACCATTCGACAGGATGGGAGAGACCCAGTACTTC. Amino acids: CASSPFDRMGETQYF.

This clone was observed once. The V gene is TRBV5-1, the J gene TRBJ2-2; D call uncertain. The CDR3 spans 16 residues. V was trimmed by 2 bases and J by 1 base, leaving 12 bases between them. Germline lookup yields CDR1 SGHRS and CDR2 YFSETQ. This chain's CDR3 is CASSFGPLRNTGELFF. The DNA of the CDR3 is TGCGCCAGCAGCTTTGGGCCCTTAAGGAACACCGGGGAGCTGTTTTTT.